This passage covers 4 T cell receptor delta chains from one sample sequenced in a study of γδ T cells in repeated Plasmodium falciparum infection (dated by TCRdb to the early 2020s). For bulk TCR repertoire analysis, Vgamma9/Vdelta2+ and Vdelta2-negative gammadelta T cell populations were isolated by flow sorting from peripheral blood mononuclear cells. Libraries were prepared through multiplex PCR. Instrument on record: Illumina MiSeq. TCRdb called clones from the public reads with CATT, and repeated DNA sequences were later combined into one row. The sample table lists 55,000 to 70,000 delta-chain clones, about 1.5% of them with a count of one. About 15% of the sample is taken by the ten largest. The specimen sequenced was gamma-delta T cells from blood. These TCRs come from a pool of human donors (malaria-infected and uninfected, not separated).

Regarding this clone: A read error is likely here: a far larger clone is one base away. Other DNA sequences of this sample code for an identical CDR3. This sequence joins TRDV1 and TRDJ1; 10 nucleotides align to TRDD3. CDR1 TSWWSYY and CDR2 QGS come from the germline V gene. The CDR3 covers 17 residues. CDR3 residues: CALGEGVGGYDRDKLIF. The CDR3 coding sequence is TGTGCTCTTGGGGAAGGAGTAGGGGGATACGATAGAGATAAGCTCATCTTT.

As to this clone: A far larger clone lies a single base away; this is likely a read error. The sample carries other DNA sequences with the same CDR3. This sequence joins TRDV1 and TRDJ1; 11 bases fit TRDD3. TCRdb offers no J gene call, so here the DNA was matched to germline to obtain one. The CDR3 length is 21 residues. CDR1 is TSWWSYY, CDR2 QGS, per germline. This CDR3 is CALERVWGIQARGAYTDKLIF. CDR3 coding DNA: TGTGCTCTTGAACGAGTCTGGGGGATACAGGCCCGAGGGGCTTACACCGACAAACTCATCTTT.

This clone was recorded many times. With only one base between it and a far larger clone, this is likely a read error. The same CDR3 arises from other DNA sequences in this sample as well. The chain combines TRDV1 with TRDJ1, with 13 bases that match TRDD3. The CDR3 sequence is 22 residues long. The germline CDR1 and CDR2 sequences are TSWWSYY and QGS. Here the CDR3 DNA reads TGTGCTCTTGGGGAACTGGGATCAAGTCGTACTGGGGGATACGTCGACACCGACAAACTCATCTTT. It yields the protein CALGELGSSRTGGYVDTDKLIF.

In its sample, this clone was seen many times. One base separates it from a far larger clone, so it is likely a read error. Within the sample, other DNA sequences also encode this same CDR3. J is TRDJ1 and V is TRDV1, with 8 nucleotides matching TRDD3. Germline V gene lookup returns CDR1 TSWWSYY and CDR2 QGS. CDR3 size: 17 residues. The chain's CDR3 is CALGSASFWGRHDKLIF. CDR3 sequence (DNA): TGTGCCCTTGGGAGCGCTTCCTTCTGGGGGAGACACGATAAACTCATCTTT.